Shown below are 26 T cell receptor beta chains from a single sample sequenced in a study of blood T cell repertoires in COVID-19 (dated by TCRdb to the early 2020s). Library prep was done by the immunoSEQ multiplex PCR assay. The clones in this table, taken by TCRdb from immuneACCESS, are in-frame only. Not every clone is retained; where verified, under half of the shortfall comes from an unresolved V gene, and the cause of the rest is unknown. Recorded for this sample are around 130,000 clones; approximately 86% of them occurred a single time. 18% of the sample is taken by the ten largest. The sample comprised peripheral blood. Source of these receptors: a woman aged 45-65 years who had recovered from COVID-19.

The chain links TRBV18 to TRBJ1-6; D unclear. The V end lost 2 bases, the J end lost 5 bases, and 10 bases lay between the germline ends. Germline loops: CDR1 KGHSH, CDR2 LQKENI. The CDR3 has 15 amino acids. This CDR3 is CASSPYPPDNSPLHF. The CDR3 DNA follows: TGTGCCAGCTCACCATATCCTCCCGATAATTCACCCCTCCACTTT.

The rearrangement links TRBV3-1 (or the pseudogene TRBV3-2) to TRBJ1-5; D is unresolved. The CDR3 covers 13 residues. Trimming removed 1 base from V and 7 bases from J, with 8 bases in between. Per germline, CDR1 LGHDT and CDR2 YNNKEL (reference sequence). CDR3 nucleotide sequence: TGTGCCAGCAGCCAAGTGGAGGGCCAGCCCCAGCATTTT. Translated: CASSQVEGQPQHF.

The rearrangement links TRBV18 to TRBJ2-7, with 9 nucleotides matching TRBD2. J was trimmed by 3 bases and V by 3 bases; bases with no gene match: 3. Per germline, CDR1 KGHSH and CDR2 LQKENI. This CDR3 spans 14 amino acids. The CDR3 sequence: CASSPTSGNYEQYF. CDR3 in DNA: TGTGCCAGCTCACCGACTAGCGGAAACTACGAGCAGTACTTC.

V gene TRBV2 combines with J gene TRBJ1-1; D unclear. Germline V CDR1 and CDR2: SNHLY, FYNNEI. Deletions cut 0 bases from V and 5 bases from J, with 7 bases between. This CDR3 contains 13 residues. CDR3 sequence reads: CASSEAVRTEAFF. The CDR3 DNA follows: TGTGCCAGCAGTGAAGCAGTTCGGACTGAAGCTTTCTTT.

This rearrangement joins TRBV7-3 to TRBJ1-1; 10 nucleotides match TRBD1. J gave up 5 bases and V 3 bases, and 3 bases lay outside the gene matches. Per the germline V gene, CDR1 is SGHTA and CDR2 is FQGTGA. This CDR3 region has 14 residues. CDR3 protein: CASSFGQGVTEAFF. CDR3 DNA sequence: TGTGCCAGCAGCTTCGGACAGGGGGTGACTGAAGCTTTCTTT. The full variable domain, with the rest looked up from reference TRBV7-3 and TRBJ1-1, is GAGVSQTPSNKVTEKGKYVELRCDPISGHTALYWYRQSLGQGPEFLIYFQGTGAADDSGLPNDRFFAVRPEGSVSTLKIQRTERGDSAVYLCASSFGQGVTEAFFGQGTRLTVV.

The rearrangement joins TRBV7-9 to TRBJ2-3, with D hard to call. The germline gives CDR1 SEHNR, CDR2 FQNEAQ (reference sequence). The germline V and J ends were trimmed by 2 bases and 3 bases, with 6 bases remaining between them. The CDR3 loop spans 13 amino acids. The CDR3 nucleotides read TGTGCCAGCAGCTTATACGGTACAGATACGCAGTATTTT. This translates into CASSLYGTDTQYF.

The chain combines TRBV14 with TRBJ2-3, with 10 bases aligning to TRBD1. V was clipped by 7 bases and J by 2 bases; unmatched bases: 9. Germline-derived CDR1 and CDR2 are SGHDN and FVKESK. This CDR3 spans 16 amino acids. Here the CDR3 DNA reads TGTGCCAGCACCCCGGGACAGGGGAGGGACACAGATACGCAGTATTTT. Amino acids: CASTPGQGRDTDTQYF.

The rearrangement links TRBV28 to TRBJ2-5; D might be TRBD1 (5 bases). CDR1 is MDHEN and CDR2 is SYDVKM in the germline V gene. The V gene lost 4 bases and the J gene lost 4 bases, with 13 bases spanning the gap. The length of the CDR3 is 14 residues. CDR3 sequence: CASSWSGKGETQYF. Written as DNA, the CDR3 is TGTGCCAGCAGTTGGTCAGGGAAGGGAGAGACCCAGTACTTC.

DNA of the CDR3: TGTGCCAGCAGACCCCGGGGGACGCCCCAGTATTTT. The encoded protein is CASRPRGTPQYF. This chain uses TRBV12-3 or TRBV12-4 with TRBJ2-3; a possible D gene is TRBD2 (6 bases). V was trimmed by 6 bases and J by 12 bases, leaving 16 bases between them. The CDR3 length is 12 residues.

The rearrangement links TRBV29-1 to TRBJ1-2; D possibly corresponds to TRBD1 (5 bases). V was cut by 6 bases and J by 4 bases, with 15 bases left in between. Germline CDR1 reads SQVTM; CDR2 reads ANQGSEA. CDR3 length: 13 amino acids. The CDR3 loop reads CSVGRGEGYGYTF. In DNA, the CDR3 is TGCAGCGTGGGGCGGGGTGAGGGCTATGGCTACACCTTC.

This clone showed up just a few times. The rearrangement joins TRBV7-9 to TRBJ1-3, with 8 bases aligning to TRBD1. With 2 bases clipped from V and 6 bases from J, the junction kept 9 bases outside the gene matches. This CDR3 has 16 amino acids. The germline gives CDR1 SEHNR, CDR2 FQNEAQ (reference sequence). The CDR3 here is CASSLPGQGRKNTIYF. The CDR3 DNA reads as TGTGCCAGCAGCTTACCCGGACAGGGTAGGAAAAACACCATATATTTT.

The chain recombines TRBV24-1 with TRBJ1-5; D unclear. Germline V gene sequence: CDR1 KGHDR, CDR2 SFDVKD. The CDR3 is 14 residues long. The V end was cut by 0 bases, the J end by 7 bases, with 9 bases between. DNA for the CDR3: TGTGCCACCAGTGATTTGTTATCAGGACAGCCCCAGCATTTT. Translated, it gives CATSDLLSGQPQHF.

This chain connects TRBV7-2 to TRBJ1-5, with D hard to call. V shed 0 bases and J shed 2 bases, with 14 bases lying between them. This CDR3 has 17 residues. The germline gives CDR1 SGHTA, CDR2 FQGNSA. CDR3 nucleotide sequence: TGTGCCAGCAGCTTAGCCGGAGGACCCTGGGGCAATCAGCCCCAGCATTTT. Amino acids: CASSLAGGPWGNQPQHF. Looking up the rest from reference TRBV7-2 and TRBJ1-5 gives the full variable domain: GAGVSQSPSNKVTEKGKDVELRCDPISGHTALYWYRQSLGQGLEFLIYFQGNSAPDKSGLPSDRFSAERTGGSVSTLTIQRTQQEDSAVYLCASSLAGGPWGNQPQHFGDGTRLSIL.

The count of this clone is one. In DNA form, the CDR3 reads TGCAGTGCTAATGACAGGGGGCGTTCTGGGTCGCCGCGAGGGTACGAGCAGTACTTC. Amino acid sequence: CSANDRGRSGSPRGYEQYF. This chain links TRBV20-1 with TRBJ2-7; 10 positions agree with TRBD1. V lost 4 bases to trimming and J lost 4 bases; unmatched junction nucleotides: 22. This CDR3 spans 19 amino acids. The germline gives CDR1 DFQATT, CDR2 SNEGSKA (reference sequence).

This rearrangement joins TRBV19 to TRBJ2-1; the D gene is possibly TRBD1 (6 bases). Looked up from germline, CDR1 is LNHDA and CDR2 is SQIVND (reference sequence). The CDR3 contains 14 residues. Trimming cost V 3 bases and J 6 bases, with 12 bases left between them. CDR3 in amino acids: CASSIPDRLNEQFF. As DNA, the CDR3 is TGTGCCAGTAGTATCCCGGACAGACTCAATGAGCAGTTCTTC.

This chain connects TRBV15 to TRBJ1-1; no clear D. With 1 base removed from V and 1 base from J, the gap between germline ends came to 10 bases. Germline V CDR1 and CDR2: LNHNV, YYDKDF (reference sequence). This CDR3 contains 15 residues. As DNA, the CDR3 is TGTGCCACCAGCAGAGGGGCGGGAAAGAACACTGAAGCTTTCTTT. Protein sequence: CATSRGAGKNTEAFF.

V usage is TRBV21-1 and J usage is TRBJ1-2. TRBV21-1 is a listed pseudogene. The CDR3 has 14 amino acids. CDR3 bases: TGTGCCAGCAGCACCCCCCCTAGAGGCGATGGCTACACCTTC. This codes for CASSTPPRGDGYTF.

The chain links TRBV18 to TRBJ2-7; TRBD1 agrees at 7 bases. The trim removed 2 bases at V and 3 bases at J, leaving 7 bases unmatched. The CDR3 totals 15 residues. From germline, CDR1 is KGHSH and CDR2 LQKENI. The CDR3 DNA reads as TGTGCCAGCTCACCATCCCAGGGGGAGTACTACGAGCAGTACTTC. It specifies CASSPSQGEYYEQYF. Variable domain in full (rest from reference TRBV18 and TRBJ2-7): NAGVMQNPRHLVRRRGQEARLRCSPMKGHSHVYWYRQLPEEGLKFMVYLQKENIIDESGMPKERFSAEFPKEGPSILRIQQVVRGDSAAYFCASSPSQGEYYEQYFGPGTRLTVT.

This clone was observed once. This chain's CDR3 is CASSRRYQETQYF. CDR3 bases: TGCGCCAGCAGCCGGCGGTACCAAGAGACCCAGTACTTC. The genes are TRBV5-1 and TRBJ2-5; no clear D gene. The CDR3 has 13 residues. Deletions cut 4 bases from V and 0 bases from J, with 7 bases between. Germline CDR1 SGHRS, CDR2 YFSETQ.

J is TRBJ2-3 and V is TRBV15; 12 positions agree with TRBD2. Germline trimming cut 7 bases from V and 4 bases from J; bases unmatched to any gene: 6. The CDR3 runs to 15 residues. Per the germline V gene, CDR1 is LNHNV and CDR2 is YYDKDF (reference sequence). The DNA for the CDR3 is TGTGCCACCAAGGCTAGCGGGAGGGCCGCAGATACGCAGTATTTT. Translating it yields CATKASGRAADTQYF.

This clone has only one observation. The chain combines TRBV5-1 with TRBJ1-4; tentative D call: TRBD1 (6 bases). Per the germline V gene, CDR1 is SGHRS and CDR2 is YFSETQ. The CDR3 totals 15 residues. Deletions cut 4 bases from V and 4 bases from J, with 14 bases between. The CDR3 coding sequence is TGCGCCAGCAGCGCAGGGGATTTCATTAATGAAAAACTGTTTTTT. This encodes CASSAGDFINEKLFF.

CDR3 DNA sequence: TGTGCCAGCAGTTATGGGGGACAGGCGATTGAAGCTTTCTTT. Translating it yields CASSYGGQAIEAFF. This chain joins TRBV6-5 and TRBJ1-1, with TRBD1 identical over 8 bases. V lost 3 bases, J lost 7 bases, and 7 bases stayed unmatched. This CDR3 region has 14 residues. CDR1 MNHEY and CDR2 SVGAGI come from the germline V gene.

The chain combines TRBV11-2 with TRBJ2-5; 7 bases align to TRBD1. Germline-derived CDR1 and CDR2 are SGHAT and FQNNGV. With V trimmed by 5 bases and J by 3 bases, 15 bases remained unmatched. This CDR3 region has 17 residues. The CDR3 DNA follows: TGTGCCAGCAGCCCCCCCCTCCGGGACAGACGTAAAGAGACCCAGTACTTC. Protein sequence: CASSPPLRDRRKETQYF.

CDR3 sequence: CASSLEGGIAFF. In DNA, the CDR3 is TGTGCCAGCAGTTTGGAGGGTGGGATTGCTTTCTTT. This chain uses TRBV28 with TRBJ1-1, with D unclear. The CDR3 runs 12 residues. Germline CDR1 MDHEN, CDR2 SYDVKM. The ends were cut back, 3 bases at V and 11 bases at J, with 13 bases in the middle.

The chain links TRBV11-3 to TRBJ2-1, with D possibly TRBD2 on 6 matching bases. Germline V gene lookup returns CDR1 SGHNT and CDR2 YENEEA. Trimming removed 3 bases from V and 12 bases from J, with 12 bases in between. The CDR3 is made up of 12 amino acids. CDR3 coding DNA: TGTGCCAGCAGCTTGCAGACTAGTCGGCAGTTCTTC. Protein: CASSLQTSRQFF.

The CDR3 DNA reads TGTGCCAGCAGCCCCCGACAGATCTCCTACGAGCAGTACTTC. This codes for CASSPRQISYEQYF. The chain links TRBV6-5 to TRBJ2-7; D perhaps matches TRBD1 (5 bases). Germline V gene lookup returns CDR1 MNHEY and CDR2 SVGAGI. The length of the CDR3 is 14 residues. Trimming left V 6 bases short and J 0 bases short, with 12 bases between.